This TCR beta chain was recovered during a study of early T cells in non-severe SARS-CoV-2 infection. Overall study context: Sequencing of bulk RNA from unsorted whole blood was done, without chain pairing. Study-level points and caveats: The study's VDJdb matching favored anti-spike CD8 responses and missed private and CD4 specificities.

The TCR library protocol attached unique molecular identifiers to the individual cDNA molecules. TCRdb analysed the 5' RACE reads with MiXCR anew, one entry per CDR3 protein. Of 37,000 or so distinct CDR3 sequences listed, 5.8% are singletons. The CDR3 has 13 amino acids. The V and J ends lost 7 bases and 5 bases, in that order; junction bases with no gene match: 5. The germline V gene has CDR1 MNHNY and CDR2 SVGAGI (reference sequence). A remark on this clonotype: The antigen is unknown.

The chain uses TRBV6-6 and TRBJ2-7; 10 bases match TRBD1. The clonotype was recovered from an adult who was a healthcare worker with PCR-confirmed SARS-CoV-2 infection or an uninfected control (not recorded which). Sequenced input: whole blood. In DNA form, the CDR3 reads TGTGCCAGCAAAGGACAGGGGGACAACGAGCAGTACTTC. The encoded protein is CASKGQGDNEQYF.